This T cell receptor (beta chain) was retrieved from a study of T-cell reconstitution after alpha-beta-depleted transplantation in children. Study-wide points: Newly produced T cells mostly provided counts and TCRbeta diversity after one year, as hyperexpanded clones declined. Several hundred expanded graft clones reportedly were the source of alpha-beta T cells about two months after transplant. Some patients' high day-60 TCRbeta diversity was attributed to recipient cells surviving conditioning.

Construction of the TCRbeta library involved unique molecular identifiers. TCRdb itself ran the PCR reads through MiXCR, one entry per CDR3 protein. This sample has approximately 300,000 distinct CDR3 sequences, with over 7% found just once. In this sample, this clonotype turned up many times. Antigen unknown. The specimen comprised peripheral blood, sampled 360 days after TCRalphabeta/CD19-depleted stem cell transplant. The clonotype comes from a female patient aged 2 to 10 who had a stem cell transplant for Fanconi anemia, so the T cells may come from the graft donor.

The CDR3: CASSYSEGPEAFF. As DNA, the CDR3 is TGTGCCAGCAGTTACTCCGAAGGGCCTGAAGCTTTCTTT. The V and J genes are TRBV6-5 and TRBJ1-1, with D uncertain. Germline V gene data show CDR1 as MNHEY and CDR2 as SVGAGI. The CDR3 totals 13 residues. Trimming stripped 0 bases from V and 6 bases from J, with 8 bases between.